Described below is a single T cell receptor beta chain sequence and its context. This sample is drawn from a study of blood T cell repertoires in COVID-19. Sequenced by immunoSEQ multiplex PCR; TCRdb stores in-frame clones only, minus some. This table has 90,000 to 130,000 clones, roughly 85% appearing once. V lost 4 bases and J 3 bases, leaving 13 bases between the germline ends. The CDR3 covers 13 residues. The germline V gene has CDR1 SQVTM and CDR2 ANQGSEA. Source material: peripheral blood. This receptor was identified in a human donor in a cohort sampled during active COVID-19. The V call is TRBV29-1, the J call TRBJ2-7; possibly TRBD2 for D (6 bases). The CDR3 spells CSVGGTGYYEQYF. As DNA, the CDR3 is TGCAGCGTTGGCGGGACTGGTTACTACGAGCAGTACTTC.